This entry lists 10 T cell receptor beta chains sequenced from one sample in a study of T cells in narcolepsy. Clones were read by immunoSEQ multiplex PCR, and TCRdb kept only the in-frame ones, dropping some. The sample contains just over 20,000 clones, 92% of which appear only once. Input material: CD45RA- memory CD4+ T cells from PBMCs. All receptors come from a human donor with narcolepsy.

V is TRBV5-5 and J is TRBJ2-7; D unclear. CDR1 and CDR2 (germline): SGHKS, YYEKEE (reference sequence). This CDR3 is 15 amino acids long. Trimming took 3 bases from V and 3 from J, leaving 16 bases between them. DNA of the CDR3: TGTGCCAGCAGCTCCCATGGCTGGTCTTACTACGAGCAGTACTTC. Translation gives CASSSHGWSYYEQYF.

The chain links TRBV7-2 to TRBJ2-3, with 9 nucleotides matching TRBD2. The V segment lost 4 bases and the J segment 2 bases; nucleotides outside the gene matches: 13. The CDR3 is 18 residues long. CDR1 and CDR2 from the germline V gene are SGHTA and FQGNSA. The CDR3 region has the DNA TGTGCCAGCAGCTCCCCCCTCCGACTAGCGGATTACACAGATACGCAGTATTTT. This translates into CASSSPLRLADYTDTQYF.

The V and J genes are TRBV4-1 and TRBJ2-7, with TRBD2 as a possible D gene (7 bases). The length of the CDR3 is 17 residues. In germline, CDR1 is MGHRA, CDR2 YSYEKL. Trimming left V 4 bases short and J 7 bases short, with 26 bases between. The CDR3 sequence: CASSPRGGGTRRGEQYF. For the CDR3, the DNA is TGCGCCAGCAGCCCTCGCGGGGGCGGGACCCGCCGCGGGGAGCAGTACTTC.

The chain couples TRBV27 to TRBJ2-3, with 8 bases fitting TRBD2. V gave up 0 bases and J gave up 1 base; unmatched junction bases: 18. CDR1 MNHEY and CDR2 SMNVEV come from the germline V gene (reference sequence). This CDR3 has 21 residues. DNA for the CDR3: TGTGCCAGCAGTTTATCAAGTCTCGCCCCGAGGCTAGCGGGTTGCACAGATACGCAGTATTTT. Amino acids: CASSLSSLAPRLAGCTDTQYF.

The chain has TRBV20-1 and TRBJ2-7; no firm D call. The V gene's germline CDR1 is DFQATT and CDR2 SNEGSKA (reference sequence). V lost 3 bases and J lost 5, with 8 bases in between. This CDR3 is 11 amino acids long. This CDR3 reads CSASPSNEQYF. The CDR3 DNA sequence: TGCAGTGCTAGCCCCAGTAACGAGCAGTACTTC.

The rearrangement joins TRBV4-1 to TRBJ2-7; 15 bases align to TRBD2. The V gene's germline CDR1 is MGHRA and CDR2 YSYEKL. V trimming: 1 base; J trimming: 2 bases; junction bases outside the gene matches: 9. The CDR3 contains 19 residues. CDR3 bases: TGCGCCAGCAGCCAAGTCGGGACTAGCGGGAGGTCCTCGACCTACGAGCAGTACTTC. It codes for CASSQVGTSGRSSTYEQYF.

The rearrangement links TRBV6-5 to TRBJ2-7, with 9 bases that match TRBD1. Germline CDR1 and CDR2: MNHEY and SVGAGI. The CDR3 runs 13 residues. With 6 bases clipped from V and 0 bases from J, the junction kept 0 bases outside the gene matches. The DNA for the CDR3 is TGTGCCAGCAGGGGACAGGGCTCCTACGAGCAGTACTTC. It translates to CASRGQGSYEQYF.

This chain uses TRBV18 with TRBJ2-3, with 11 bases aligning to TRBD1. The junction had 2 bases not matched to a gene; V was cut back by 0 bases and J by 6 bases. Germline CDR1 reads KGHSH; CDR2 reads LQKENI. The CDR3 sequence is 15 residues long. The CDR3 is CASSPPGQGGDTQYF. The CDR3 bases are TGTGCCAGCTCACCACCGGGACAGGGGGGCGATACGCAGTATTTT.

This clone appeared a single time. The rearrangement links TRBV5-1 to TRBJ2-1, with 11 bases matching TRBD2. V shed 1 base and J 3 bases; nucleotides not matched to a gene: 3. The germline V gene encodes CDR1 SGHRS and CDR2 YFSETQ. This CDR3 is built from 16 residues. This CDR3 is CASSLTGTSGYNEQFF. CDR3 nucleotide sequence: TGCGCCAGCAGCTTGACCGGGACTAGCGGCTACAATGAGCAGTTCTTC.

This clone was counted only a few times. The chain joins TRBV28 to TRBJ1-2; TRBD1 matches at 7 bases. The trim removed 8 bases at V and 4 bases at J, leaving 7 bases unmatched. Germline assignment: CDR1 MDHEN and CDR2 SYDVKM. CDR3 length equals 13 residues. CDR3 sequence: CASGGDRAYGYTF. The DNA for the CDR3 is TGTGCCAGCGGGGGGGACAGAGCCTATGGCTACACCTTC.